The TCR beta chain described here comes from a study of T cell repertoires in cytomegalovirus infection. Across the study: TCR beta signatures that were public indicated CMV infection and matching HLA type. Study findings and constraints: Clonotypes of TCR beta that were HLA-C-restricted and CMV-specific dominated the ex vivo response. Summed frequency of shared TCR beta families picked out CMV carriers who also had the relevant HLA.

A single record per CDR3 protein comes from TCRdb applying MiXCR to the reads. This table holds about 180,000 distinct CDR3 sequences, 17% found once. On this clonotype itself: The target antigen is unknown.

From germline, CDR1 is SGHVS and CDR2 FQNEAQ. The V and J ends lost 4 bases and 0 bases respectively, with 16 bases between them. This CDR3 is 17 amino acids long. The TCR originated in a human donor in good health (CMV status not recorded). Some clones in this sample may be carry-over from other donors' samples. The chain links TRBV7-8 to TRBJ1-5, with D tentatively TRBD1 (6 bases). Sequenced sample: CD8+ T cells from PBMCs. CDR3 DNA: TGTGCCAGCAGCTCCCCCTCGGACAGAAATAGCAATCAGCCCCAGCATTTT. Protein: CASSSPSDRNSNQPQHF.